This T cell receptor beta chain was identified during a study of shared clonotypes between healthy human individuals. The CDR3 is 18 residues long. CDR1 is MGHRA and CDR2 is YSYEKL in the germline V gene. V trimming: 5 bases; J trimming: 1 base; junction bases outside the gene matches: 11. Produced via immunoSEQ multiplex PCR; TCRdb's table is partial and in-frame only. Seen here are over 400,000 clones, over 70% observed once, and the top ten hold 9.5% to 15%. Sequenced input: PBMCs. This sequence was found in a woman aged 40 to 50 in good health. Some clones in this sample may be carry-over from other donors' samples. This chain joins TRBV4-1 and TRBJ2-4, with 10 bases identical to TRBD2. CDR3 bases: TGCGCCAGCAGCACAACCGGGACTAGCGACGTGGCCAAAAACATTCAGTACTTC. Its protein product is CASSTTGTSDVAKNIQYF.